A single sample is the source of the 23 T cell receptor beta chains below, sequenced in a study of cytomegalovirus exposure and HLA in healthy donors. PCR primers comprised 60 Vbeta and 13 Jbeta primers. Assay used: immunoSEQ multiplex PCR; TCRdb lists only in-frame clones, some missing. The data contain some 62,000 clones, approximately 87% of them singletons. Sequenced input: PBMCs. The receptor set was obtained from a man between 18 and 29 years old in good health and CMV-seronegative.

The chain combines TRBV4-1 with TRBJ2-2; the D gene is possibly TRBD2 (6 bases). CDR3 size: 15 residues. The germline V gene has CDR1 MGHRA and CDR2 YSYEKL. V gave up 5 bases and J gave up 1 base, with 11 bases separating them. The CDR3 bases are TGCGCCAGCAGCACAGTGGGGGGGAACACCGGGGAGCTGTTTTTT. Protein product: CASSTVGGNTGELFF.

CDR3 sequence (DNA): TGTGCCAGTAGTGCCACAGGGGTCCCTGAAAAACTGTTTTTT. Amino acid sequence: CASSATGVPEKLFF. The rearrangement joins TRBV19 to TRBJ1-4; 7 bases agree with TRBD1. This CDR3 contains 14 residues. V lost 5 bases, J lost 7 bases, and 7 bases stayed unmatched. CDR1 LNHDA and CDR2 SQIVND come from the germline V gene (reference sequence).

The J gene is TRBJ2-5, the V gene TRBV7-3; 11 bases match TRBD1. Per germline, CDR1 SGHTA and CDR2 FQGTGA. This CDR3 is built from 15 residues. J was trimmed by 4 bases and V by 5 bases; bases with no gene match: 6. This CDR3 reads CASSDGQGAGETQYF. Written as DNA, the CDR3 is TGTGCCAGCAGCGACGGACAGGGGGCGGGAGAGACCCAGTACTTC.

V gene TRBV29-1 combines with J gene TRBJ1-2, with D maybe TRBD1 (5 bases). CDR1 is SQVTM and CDR2 is ANQGSEA in the germline V gene. The ends were cut back, 7 bases at V and 6 bases at J, with 15 bases in the middle. The CDR3 has 12 residues. In DNA form, the CDR3 reads TGCAGCGGTGTGGACACGTCGGATGGCTACACCTTC. Translated: CSGVDTSDGYTF.

The CDR3 DNA sequence: TGTGCCAGCAGCTATCTCCGGGACAGGGGGCACGAGCAGTACTTC. Protein sequence: CASSYLRDRGHEQYF. The chain combines TRBV11-2 with TRBJ2-7, with 12 bases fitting TRBD1. Trimming cost V 4 bases and J 5 bases; bases outside gene matches: 6. The CDR3 is 15 residues long. CDR1 SGHAT and CDR2 FQNNGV come from the germline V gene.

The V and J genes are TRBV6-5 and TRBJ1-6, with 7 bases fitting TRBD1. Germline lookup yields CDR1 MNHEY and CDR2 SVGAGI. The V gene end was trimmed by 7 bases and the J gene end by 6 bases; junction bases not matched to a gene: 6. This CDR3 region has 14 residues. The CDR3, as DNA: TGTGCCAGCACCACTCGACAGGGTAATTCACCCCTCCACTTT. This sequence encodes CASTTRQGNSPLHF.

The CDR3 protein is CASSRDFGGNSPLHF. The CDR3 region has the DNA TGTGCCAGCAGCCGGGACTTCGGGGGAAATTCACCCCTCCACTTT. The chain uses TRBV7-3 and TRBJ1-6, with D maybe TRBD1 (5 bases). The length of the CDR3 is 15 residues. Germline V gene lookup returns CDR1 SGHTA and CDR2 FQGTGA. With 5 bases removed from V and 7 bases from J, the gap between germline ends came to 15 bases.

The rearrangement uses TRBV30 and TRBJ1-2, with D possibly TRBD1 on 6 matching bases. The CDR3 is 11 residues long. Per germline, CDR1 GTSNPN and CDR2 SVGIG (reference sequence). V was shortened by 5 bases and J by 6 bases, with 10 bases between the two germline ends. CDR3 protein: CAWGQINGYTF. The CDR3 DNA follows: TGTGCCTGGGGACAGATTAATGGCTACACCTTC.

The rearrangement uses TRBV16 and TRBJ1-2; tentatively, D is TRBD1 (5 bases). Germline V CDR1 and CDR2: KGHSY, FQNENV. The V and J ends lost 6 bases and 6 bases respectively, with 14 bases between them. This CDR3 has 13 residues. CDR3 protein: CASSPGGEDGYTF. For the CDR3, the DNA is TGTGCCAGCAGTCCTGGAGGGGAAGATGGCTACACCTTC.

This chain joins TRBV5-1 and TRBJ1-2; perhaps TRBD1 as D (5 bases). Per germline, CDR1 SGHRS and CDR2 YFSETQ. The V end lost 0 bases, the J end lost 5 bases, and 11 bases lay between the germline ends. The CDR3 is made up of 14 amino acids. The CDR3 sequence is CASSLASGGYGYTF. DNA for the CDR3: TGCGCCAGCAGCTTGGCTTCGGGGGGTTATGGCTACACCTTC.

The CDR3 coding sequence is TGCGCCAGCAGCTTACCAACGGGACAGTCGAACACTGAAGCTTTCTTT. Its translation is CASSLPTGQSNTEAFF. The chain carries TRBV5-1 and TRBJ1-1, with 7 positions matching TRBD1. The CDR3 is 16 residues long. V lost 2 bases and J lost 1; bases outside the gene matches: 8. Germline loops: CDR1 SGHRS, CDR2 YFSETQ.

The rearrangement joins TRBV6-5 to TRBJ1-1, with 7 bases identical to TRBD1. V dropped 6 bases and J dropped 1; count of bases not matched to a gene: 5. The CDR3 spans 14 residues. From germline, CDR1 is MNHEY and CDR2 SVGAGI. The CDR3 DNA reads as TGTGCCAGCAGGGCGGGGACAGCGAACACTGAAGCTTTCTTT. Protein product: CASRAGTANTEAFF.

The chain joins TRBV28 to TRBJ1-1; 9 bases are shared with TRBD1. Per germline, CDR1 MDHEN and CDR2 SYDVKM. V was clipped by 4 bases and J by 1 base; unmatched bases: 10. CDR3 length: 17 amino acids. The CDR3 here is CASSYLPGQGPNTEAFF. The CDR3 DNA is TGTGCCAGCAGTTATCTCCCGGGACAGGGTCCGAACACTGAAGCTTTCTTT.

The J gene is TRBJ2-3, the V gene TRBV27; D not certain. The V end was cut by 3 bases, the J end by 5 bases, with 6 bases between. The germline V gene encodes CDR1 MNHEY and CDR2 SMNVEV (reference sequence). CDR3 length equals 12 residues. CDR3 sequence reads: CASSFPGDTQYF. The CDR3 region has the DNA TGTGCCAGCAGTTTCCCGGGAGATACGCAGTATTTT.

This sequence joins TRBV6-1 and TRBJ1-5; 8 nucleotides match TRBD1. V was pared by 5 bases and J by 4 bases, with 7 bases of the junction left unmatched. The CDR3 loop spans 15 amino acids. CDR1 is MNHNS, CDR2 SASEGT, per germline. CDR3 amino acids: CASSWLGQVNQPQHF. DNA for the CDR3: TGTGCCAGCAGTTGGTTGGGACAGGTTAATCAGCCCCAGCATTTT.

The rearrangement joins TRBV5-5 to TRBJ2-1, with a weak D call TRBD1 (5 bases). V was clipped by 3 bases and J by 2 bases, with 9 bases between them. The CDR3 runs to 14 residues. The V gene's germline CDR1 is SGHKS and CDR2 YYEKEE (reference sequence). Here the CDR3 DNA reads TGTGCCAGCAGCTCCCAGGGCCCCTACAATGAGCAGTTCTTC. This sequence encodes CASSSQGPYNEQFF. Filled out from reference TRBV5-5 and TRBJ2-1, the complete variable domain reads DAGVTQSPTHLIKTRGQQVTLRCSPISGHKSVSWYQQVLGQGPQFIFQYYEKEERGRGNFPDRFSARQFPNYSSELNVNALLLGDSALYLCASSSQGPYNEQFFGPGTRLTVL.

This clone was detected only a few times. The V gene is TRBV5-5, the J gene TRBJ1-1; 7 bases are a match to TRBD1. The length of the CDR3 is 13 residues. Germline CDR1 SGHKS, CDR2 YYEKEE (reference sequence). V shed 3 bases and J 3 bases; nucleotides not matched to a gene: 2. The CDR3 loop reads CASSSQGDTEAFF. CDR3 DNA: TGTGCCAGCAGCTCCCAGGGGGACACTGAAGCTTTCTTT.

This chain connects TRBV30 to TRBJ2-7; 10 nucleotides line up with TRBD1. The CDR3 sequence is 17 residues long. With V trimmed by 3 bases and J by 0 bases, 11 bases remained unmatched. CDR1 GTSNPN and CDR2 SVGIG come from the germline V gene (reference sequence). CDR3: CAWSVLGTGVHSYEQYF. The CDR3 nucleotides read TGTGCCTGGAGCGTCCTCGGGACAGGGGTCCACTCCTACGAGCAGTACTTC.

The chain links TRBV5-1 to TRBJ2-5; 7 bases agree with TRBD2. The CDR3 covers 16 residues. V shed 0 bases and J 5 bases; nucleotides not matched to a gene: 10. Germline V gene data show CDR1 as SGHRS and CDR2 as YFSETQ. This CDR3 is CASSLGAGMVHETQYF. The CDR3 region has the DNA TGCGCCAGCAGCTTGGGAGCGGGAATGGTTCATGAGACCCAGTACTTC.

The rearrangement joins TRBV13 to TRBJ2-1; 10 positions agree with TRBD1. The trim removed 3 bases at V and 5 bases at J, leaving 4 bases unmatched. The CDR3 contains 15 residues. In germline, CDR1 is PRHDT, CDR2 FYEKMQ (reference sequence). CDR3 sequence: CASSFWGTGDNEQFF. CDR3 bases: TGTGCCAGCAGCTTCTGGGGGACAGGGGACAATGAGCAGTTCTTC.

This clone was recorded a few times. V usage is TRBV28 and J usage is TRBJ1-4, with 8 bases that match TRBD1. The CDR3 length is 14 residues. CDR1 is MDHEN and CDR2 is SYDVKM in the germline V gene. V dropped 6 bases and J dropped 8; count of bases not matched to a gene: 8. DNA of the CDR3: TGTGCCAGCAGATCCGGGACAGGACGGGAAAAACTGTTTTTT. Its protein product is CASRSGTGREKLFF.

The sample holds one count of this clone. The chain carries TRBV13 and TRBJ2-7; D is unclear. Germline assignment: CDR1 PRHDT and CDR2 FYEKMQ (reference sequence). The CDR3 has 16 residues. Trimming took off 3 bases at V and 3 bases at J, with 18 bases between the two ends. This CDR3 reads CASSFSPPPPLYEQYF. CDR3 sequence (DNA): TGTGCCAGCAGCTTCTCTCCCCCTCCGCCACTCTACGAGCAGTACTTC.

This rearrangement joins TRBV19 to TRBJ1-4, with D unclear. V was trimmed by 10 bases and J by 6 bases, leaving 18 bases between them. Germline lookup yields CDR1 LNHDA and CDR2 SQIVND (reference sequence). The CDR3 is 14 amino acids. Here the CDR3 DNA reads TGTGCCACCCGAGACGGGAGTGTGGATGAAAAACTGTTTTTT. The encoded protein is CATRDGSVDEKLFF.